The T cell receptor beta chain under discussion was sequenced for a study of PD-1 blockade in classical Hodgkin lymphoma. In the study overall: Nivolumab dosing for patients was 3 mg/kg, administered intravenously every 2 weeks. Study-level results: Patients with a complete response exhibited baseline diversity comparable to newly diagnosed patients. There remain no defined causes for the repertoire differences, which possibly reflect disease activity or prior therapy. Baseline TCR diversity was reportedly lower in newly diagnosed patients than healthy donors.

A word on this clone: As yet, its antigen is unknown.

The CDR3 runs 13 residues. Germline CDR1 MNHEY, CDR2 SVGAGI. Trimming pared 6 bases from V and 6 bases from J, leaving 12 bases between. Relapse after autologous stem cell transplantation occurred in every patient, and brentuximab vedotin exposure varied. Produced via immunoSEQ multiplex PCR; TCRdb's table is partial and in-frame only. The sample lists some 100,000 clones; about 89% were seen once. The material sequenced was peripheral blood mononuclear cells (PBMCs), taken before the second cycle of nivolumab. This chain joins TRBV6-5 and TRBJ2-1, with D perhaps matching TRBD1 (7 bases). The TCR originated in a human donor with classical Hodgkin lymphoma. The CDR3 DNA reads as TGTGCCAGCAGCAGGGGGACTTTCAATGAGCAGTTCTTC. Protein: CASSRGTFNEQFF.